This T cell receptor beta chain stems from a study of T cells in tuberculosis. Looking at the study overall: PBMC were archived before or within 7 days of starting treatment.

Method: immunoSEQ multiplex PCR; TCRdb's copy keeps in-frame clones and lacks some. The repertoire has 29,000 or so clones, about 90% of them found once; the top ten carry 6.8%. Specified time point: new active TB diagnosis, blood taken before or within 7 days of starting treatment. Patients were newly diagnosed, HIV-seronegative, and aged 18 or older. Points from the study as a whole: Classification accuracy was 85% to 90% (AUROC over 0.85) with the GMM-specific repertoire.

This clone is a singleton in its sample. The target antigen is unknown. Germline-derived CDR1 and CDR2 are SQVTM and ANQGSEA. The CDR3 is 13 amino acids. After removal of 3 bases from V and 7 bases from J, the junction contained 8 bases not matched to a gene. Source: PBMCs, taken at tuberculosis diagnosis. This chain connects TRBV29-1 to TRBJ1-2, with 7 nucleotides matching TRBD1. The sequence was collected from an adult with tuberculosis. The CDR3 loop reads CSVEATGRGGYTF. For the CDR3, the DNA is TGCAGCGTTGAGGCGACAGGGCGGGGTGGCTACACCTTC.